A selection of T cell receptor beta chains follows, all from one sample in a study of T cell responses to AZD1222 COVID-19 vaccine. This table comes from immunoSEQ multiplex PCR, and its TCRdb copy is limited to in-frame clones, with some not included. Of some 200,000 clones in the sample, around 94% were seen once. Here the sequenced sample was peripheral blood, taken 28 days after the second dose of the MenACWY control vaccine. The receptors come from an adult who received the MenACWY meningococcal vaccine as a control. Both conserved end residues are part of each CDR3.

V	length	J	CDR3
TRBV5-1	16	TRBJ2-1	CASSPGLAGGPGEQFF
TRBV2	12	TRBJ2-2	CASKEGFGELFF
TRBV27	15	TRBJ1-1	CASRTPGRLNTEAFF
TRBV6-6	17	TRBJ1-3	CASSLSPDPLNGNTIYF
TRBV2	16	TRBJ2-2	CASSEAGQGSGGELFF
TRBV29-1	13	TRBJ1-5	CSVTVGEGQPQHF
TRBV7-8	15	TRBJ2-2	CASSLGTYNTGELFF
TRBV6-1	12	TRBJ2-7	CASSERGYEQYF
TRBV9	16	TRBJ2-7	CASSVASGGAISEQYF
TRBV14	14	TRBJ2-7	CASSLLGTELEQYF
TRBV6-2/TRBV6-3	13	TRBJ1-5	CASSYLDNQPQHF
TRBV2	20	TRBJ2-1	CASSERSVGTSGGAVNEQFF
TRBV10-1	15	TRBJ2-1	CANINRGRMYNEQFF
TRBV27	16	TRBJ2-2	CASSFLYMGMSGELFF
TRBV5-1	15	TRBJ2-5	CASSSTGQGGESQYF
TRBV28	13	TRBJ2-2	CASFFQGSGELFF
TRBV2	12	TRBJ2-7	CASRRQAYEQYF
TRBV5-1	14	TRBJ2-7	CASSPGDSSYEQYF
TRBV19	13	TRBJ2-7	CASSIRGGVEQYF
TRBV12-2	13	TRBJ2-2	CARGLASTGELFF
TRBV28	14	TRBJ1-5	CASSLTGGNQPQHF
TRBV29-1	12	TRBJ2-7	CSVGLDFYEQYF
TRBV7-2	15	TRBJ2-3	CASRILAGGPDTQYF
TRBV11-2	15	TRBJ1-2	CASSLESSGFYGYTF
TRBV12-3/TRBV12-4	13	TRBJ2-7	CASSLGGIYEQYF
TRBV5-4	14	TRBJ1-3	CASSQQDSGNTIYF
TRBV7-8	17	TRBJ1-2	CASSLTTVGAPNYGYTF
TRBV28	13	TRBJ1-2	CASNRGGPYGYTF
TRBV3-1/TRBV3-2	18	TRBJ2-3	CASSQVIEKTKNTDTQYF
TRBV5-4	13	TRBJ2-3	CASSLDYGDTQYF
TRBV9	15	TRBJ2-2	CASSAPPGSTGELFF
TRBV9	14	TRBJ1-1	CASTGSDGVSEAFF
TRBV4-1	18	TRBJ2-2	CASSQTQSGLAFTGELFF
TRBV5-6	15	TRBJ1-1	CASSLLQGPVTEAFF
TRBV30	14	TRBJ1-3	CAWSPAGSGNTIYF
TRBV11-2	15	TRBJ1-2	CASSLASDRSYGYTF
TRBV27	15	TRBJ2-1	CASSLSAGGLEEQFF
TRBV5-1	15	TRBJ2-3	CASSPGTSSTDTQYF
TRBV18	15	TRBJ2-5	CASSPALSPQGTQYF
TRBV7-2	12	TRBJ2-2	CASSPGTGELFF
TRBV10-3	15	TRBJ2-7	CAIKRGTGEIYEQYF
TRBV11-1	15	TRBJ2-3	CASSSPGTGGNTQYF
TRBV5-1	14	TRBJ2-1	CASSTVAGGNEQFF
TRBV9	13	TRBJ1-2	CASSTGNNYGYTF
TRBV27	14	TRBJ2-3	CASRESGSRDTQYF
TRBV5-8	14	TRBJ2-7	CASSQVGGFHEQYF
TRBV5-6	15	TRBJ1-2	CASSRGTGLRYGYTF
TRBV7-9	16	TRBJ2-7	CASSLGTAGRSYEQYF
TRBV4-2	15	TRBJ2-7	CASSQDWDSSYEQYF
TRBV9	13	TRBJ2-4	CASSVEGINIQYF